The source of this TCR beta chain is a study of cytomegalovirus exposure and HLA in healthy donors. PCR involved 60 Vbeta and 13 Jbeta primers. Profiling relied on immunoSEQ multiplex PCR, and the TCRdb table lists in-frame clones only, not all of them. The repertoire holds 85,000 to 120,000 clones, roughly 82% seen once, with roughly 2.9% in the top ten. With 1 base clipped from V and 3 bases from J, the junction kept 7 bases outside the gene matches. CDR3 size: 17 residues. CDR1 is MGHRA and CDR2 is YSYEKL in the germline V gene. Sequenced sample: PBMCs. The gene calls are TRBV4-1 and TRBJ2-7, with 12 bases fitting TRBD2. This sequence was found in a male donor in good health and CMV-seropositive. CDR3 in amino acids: CASSQVATSGSHYEQYF. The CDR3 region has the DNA TGCGCCAGCAGCCAAGTGGCGACTAGCGGGAGTCACTACGAGCAGTACTTC.